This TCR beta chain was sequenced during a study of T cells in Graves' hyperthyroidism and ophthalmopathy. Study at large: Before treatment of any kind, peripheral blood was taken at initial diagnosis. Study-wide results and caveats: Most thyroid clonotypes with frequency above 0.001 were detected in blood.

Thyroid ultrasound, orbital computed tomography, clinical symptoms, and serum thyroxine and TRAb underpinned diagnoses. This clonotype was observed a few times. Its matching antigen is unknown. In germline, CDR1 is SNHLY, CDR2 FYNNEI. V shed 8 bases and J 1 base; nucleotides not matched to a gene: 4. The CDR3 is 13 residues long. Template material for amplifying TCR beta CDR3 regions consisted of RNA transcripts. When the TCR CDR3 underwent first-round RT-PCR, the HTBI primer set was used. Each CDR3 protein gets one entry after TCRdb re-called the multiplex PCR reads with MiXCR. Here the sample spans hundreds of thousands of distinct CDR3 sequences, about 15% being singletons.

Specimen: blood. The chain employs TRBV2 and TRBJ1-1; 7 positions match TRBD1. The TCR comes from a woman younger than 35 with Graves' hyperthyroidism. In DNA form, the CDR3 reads TGTGCCAGCGGGGGACAGACGAACACTGAAGCTTTCTTT. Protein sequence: CASGGQTNTEAFF.